This TCR beta chain was observed in a study of blood T cell repertoires in COVID-19. The data were produced by immunoSEQ multiplex PCR, yet TCRdb's version contains in-frame clones alone and is incomplete. The repertoire holds 150,000 to 200,000 clones, 80% to 90% seen once, with less than 2% in the top ten. CDR1 MNHEY and CDR2 SMNVEV come from the germline V gene (reference sequence). V trimming: 4 bases; J trimming: 12 bases; junction bases outside the gene matches: 15. The CDR3 sequence is 15 residues long. This clone was seen a single time. The sample consisted of peripheral blood. The sequence was collected from a man younger than 35 who had recovered from COVID-19. The J gene is TRBJ2-7, the V gene TRBV27; 10 bases match TRBD1. Here the CDR3 reads CASSSSGTGATRGYF. The CDR3 DNA is TGTGCCAGCAGTTCGTCTGGGACAGGGGCTACGAGGGGGTACTTC.